The rows below give T cell receptor beta chains drawn from one sample of a study of blood T cells in healthy people across ages. TCRdb re-derived calls from the 5' RACE reads in MiXCR, one entry per CDR3 protein. The data contain roughly 640,000 distinct CDR3 sequences, 25% to 35% of them singletons. The sample was blood. These receptor sequences come from an elderly woman in good health. CDR3s include the opening cysteine and the closing phenylalanine or tryptophan. D genes are given only for firm matches. A clone size is listed for some rows: how often the clone was seen (once, few, many), or a class if it is expanded.

CSARTSSCHEQYF	TGCAGTGCCCGGACCTCCTCCTGTCACGAGCAGTACTTC	-	TRBV20-1	few	TRBJ2-7
CASSTGMDIQYF	TGTGCCAGCAGCACAGGGATGGACATTCAGTACTTC	-	TRBV13	many	TRBJ2-4
CASARARGGSSYEQYF	TGTGCCAGCGCACGCGCTCGGGGAGGGAGCTCCTACGAGCAGTACTTC	TRBD2	TRBV18	-	TRBJ2-7
CASSASSGYNEQCF	TGTGCCAGCAGTGCCTCTAGCGGTTACAATGAGCAGTGCTTC	TRBD2	TRBV2	-	TRBJ2-1
CAIGENTPREGYTF	TGTGCCATCGGTGAGAATACCCCGAGGGAAGGCTACACCTTC	-	TRBV10-3	-	TRBJ1-2
CASSPPSLIYNEQFF	TGTGCCAGCTCACCACCGTCCCTGATCTACAATGAGCAGTTCTTC	-	TRBV18	-	TRBJ2-1
CASSQTGPGTSKSIQYF	TGTGCCAGCTCACAAACTGGTCCGGGCACGTCCAAAAGCATTCAGTACTTC	-	TRBV18	few	TRBJ2-4
CASSLRRGGNNEQFF	TGTGCCAGCAGTTTACGGCGGGGGGGTAACAATGAGCAGTTCTTC	TRBD2	TRBV27	-	TRBJ2-1
CSVAVTDTQYF	TGCAGCGTTGCAGTAACAGATACGCAGTATTTT	-	TRBV29-1	-	TRBJ2-3
CASSWTGSLNYGYTF	TGTGCCAGCAGTTGGACAGGCTCCCTCAACTATGGCTACACCTTC	TRBD1	TRBV6-5	many	TRBJ1-2
CASSAGIEGYGYTF	TGTGCCAGCAGCGCAGGGATTGAGGGGTATGGCTACACCTTC	-	TRBV5-4	few	TRBJ1-2
CATSRGLGSGANVLTF	TGTGCCACCAGCAGAGGCTTAGGCTCTGGGGCCAACGTCCTGACTTTC	-	TRBV15	many	TRBJ2-6
CASSPPGRSTDTQYF	TGTGCCAGCAGCCCCCCGGGCCGGAGCACAGATACGCAGTATTTT	-	TRBV11-3	many	TRBJ2-3
CSAGPGAGNEKLFF	TGCAGTGCCGGCCCAGGGGCTGGTAATGAAAAACTGTTTTTT	-	TRBV20-1	many	TRBJ1-4
CASSWERGGTLGANVLTF	TGTGCCAGCAGCTGGGAACGGGGCGGGACTCTGGGGGCCAACGTCCTGACTTTC	-	TRBV7-9	-	TRBJ2-6
CASSQDLNSLNTQYF	TGCGCCAGCAGCCAAGATCTGAATAGCTTAAATACGCAGTATTTT	-	TRBV4-1	many	TRBJ2-3
CASGPDSGRTSTGELFF	TGTGCCAGCGGCCCCGACTCCGGTCGGACAAGCACCGGGGAGCTGTTTTTT	-	TRBV7-2	-	TRBJ2-2
CSVKDWDTRETQYF	TGCAGCGTTAAAGACTGGGACACACGGGAGACCCAGTACTTC	-	TRBV29-1	once	TRBJ2-5
CASSPEGTGGYEQYF	TGTGCCAGCAGCCCAGAGGGGACAGGGGGATACGAGCAGTACTTC	TRBD1	TRBV7-2	many	TRBJ2-7
CASSLGRGGFGYTF	TGTGCCAGCAGCTTGGGAAGAGGGGGCTTTGGCTACACCTTC	TRBD1	TRBV11-2	-	TRBJ1-2
CASSPERTVYEQYF	TGTGCCAGTAGTCCCGAACGGACAGTCTACGAGCAGTACTTC	-	TRBV19	many	TRBJ2-7
CASSLGARGGTDTQYF	TGTGCCAGCAGCTTGGGGGCCCGGGGTGGCACAGATACGCAGTATTTT	-	TRBV5-4	-	TRBJ2-3
CASSSKIRDRGGGYTF	TGCGCCAGCAGCTCTAAAATACGGGACAGGGGAGGTGGCTACACCTTC	TRBD1	TRBV5-1	many	TRBJ1-2
CASSSPQGKSGYGYTF	TGTGCCAGCAGTTCCCCTCAGGGCAAAAGCGGCTATGGCTACACCTTC	-	TRBV12-3/TRBV12-4	many	TRBJ1-2
CASSLYLTGKGYEQYF	TGTGCCAGCAGCCTATACCTGACAGGGAAGGGCTACGAGCAGTACTTC	TRBD1	TRBV7-2	few	TRBJ2-7
CASSPVGVYEQYF	TGTGCCAGCAGTCCCGTGGGGGTCTACGAGCAGTACTTC	-	TRBV28	-	TRBJ2-7
CASTLGQGGLRQPQHF	TGTGCCAGCACCCTCGGACAGGGCGGGTTAAGGCAGCCCCAGCATTTT	TRBD1	TRBV12-3/TRBV12-4	-	TRBJ1-5
CAWSVGDLTLGIDTQYF	TGTGCCTGGAGTGTCGGGGACTTGACTTTGGGTATAGATACGCAGTATTTT	-	TRBV30	many	TRBJ2-3
CASSPPPIRTGELFF	TGTGCCAGCAGCCCTCCCCCGATCAGGACCGGGGAGCTGTTTTTT	-	TRBV7-2	many	TRBJ2-2
CSARDGGQVFTGELFF	TGCAGTGCTAGAGATGGCGGCCAGGTCTTCACCGGGGAGCTGTTTTTT	-	TRBV20-1	-	TRBJ2-2
CASSEIGARGQFF	TGTGCCAGCAGTGAAATCGGCGCCAGGGGGCAGTTCTTC	-	TRBV6-1	-	TRBJ2-1
CASSVARATEQYF	TGTGCCAGCAGCGTAGCTCGGGCTACTGAGCAGTACTTC	-	TRBV9	-	TRBJ2-5
CASRLDRGENIQYF	TGTGCCAGCAGACTGGACAGGGGAGAAAACATTCAGTACTTC	TRBD1	TRBV28	-	TRBJ2-4
CATTPDRVSQPQHF	TGTGCCACCACCCCGGACAGGGTAAGCCAGCCCCAGCATTTT	TRBD1	TRBV15	-	TRBJ1-5
CASSHGQNEQFF	TGTGCCAGCAGCCATGGACAAAATGAGCAGTTCTTC	-	TRBV7-7	many	TRBJ2-1
CASSWKRSSTDTQYF	TGTGCCAGCAGTTGGAAGCGAAGTAGCACAGATACGCAGTATTTT	-	TRBV6-2/TRBV6-3	-	TRBJ2-3
CAWSRASGGTDTQYF	TGTGCCTGGAGTAGAGCTAGCGGGGGAACAGATACGCAGTATTTT	TRBD2	TRBV30	few	TRBJ2-3
CSAGGLRGGNQPQHF	TGCAGTGCTGGGGGACTCAGAGGGGGCAATCAGCCCCAGCATTTT	-	TRBV20-1	many	TRBJ1-5
CSVSTSGVSYEQYF	TGCAGCGTATCGACTAGCGGGGTCTCCTACGAGCAGTACTTC	TRBD2	TRBV29-1	many	TRBJ2-7
CSARDLYLAGGRDTQYF	TGCAGTGCTAGGGACCTCTATCTAGCGGGGGGGCGAGATACGCAGTATTTT	TRBD2	TRBV20-1	few	TRBJ2-3
CASSQDQRGTYNEQFF	TGTGCCAGCAGCCAAGATCAGCGGGGGACCTACAATGAGCAGTTCTTC	TRBD2	TRBV4-2	many	TRBJ2-1
CASSKWGGQGNGYTF	TGTGCCAGCAGCAAATGGGGGGGACAGGGGAATGGCTACACCTTC	-	TRBV21-1	many	TRBJ1-2
CSASGGRGRSTDTQYF	TGCAGTGCTAGTGGTGGTCGGGGGAGAAGCACAGATACGCAGTATTTT	-	TRBV20-1	many	TRBJ2-3
CASSEWFGKETGDGNQPQHF	TGTGCCAGCAGTGAATGGTTCGGGAAGGAAACAGGGGACGGTAATCAGCCCCAGCATTTT	TRBD1	TRBV6-1	-	TRBJ1-5
CAGSGTGGPIGQFF	TGTGCCGGCAGTGGGACGGGGGGGCCGATCGGGCAGTTCTTC	TRBD2	TRBV6-2/TRBV6-3	-	TRBJ2-1
CASRTGTGGSQPQHF	TGTGCCAGCCGAACCGGGACAGGGGGCAGTCAGCCCCAGCATTTT	TRBD1	TRBV19	few	TRBJ1-5
CASSPEGGNEQFF	TGTGCCAGCAGCCCGGAGGGGGGCAATGAGCAGTTCTTC	-	TRBV7-3	-	TRBJ2-1
CASSLGLVTDEQYF	TGCGCCAGCAGCTTGGGGCTGGTAACTGACGAGCAGTACTTC	-	TRBV5-1	many	TRBJ2-7